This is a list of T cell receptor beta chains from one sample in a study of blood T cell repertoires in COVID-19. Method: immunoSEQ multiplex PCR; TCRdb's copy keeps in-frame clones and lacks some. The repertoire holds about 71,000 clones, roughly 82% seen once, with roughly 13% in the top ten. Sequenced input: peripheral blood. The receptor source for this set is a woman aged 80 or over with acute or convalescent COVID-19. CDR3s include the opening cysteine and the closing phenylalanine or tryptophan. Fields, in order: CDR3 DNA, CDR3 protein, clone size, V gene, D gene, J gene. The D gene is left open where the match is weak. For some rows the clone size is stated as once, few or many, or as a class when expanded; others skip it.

CDR3 DNA: TGTGCCAGCAGTGAAGCGGGCAGGGGGTATGGCTACACCTTC; CDR3 protein: CASSEAGRGYGYTF; clone size: NA; V gene: TRBV6-1; D gene: TRBD1; J gene: TRBJ1-2
CDR3 DNA: TGTGCCAGTAGTAGCAGGAGGGGCTACGAGCAGTACTTC; CDR3 protein: CASSSRRGYEQYF; clone size: NA; V gene: TRBV19; D gene: NA; J gene: TRBJ2-7
CDR3 DNA: TGTGCCAGCAGCCCAGGGACAGATCAGCCCCAGCATTTT; CDR3 protein: CASSPGTDQPQHF; clone size: NA; V gene: TRBV7-9; D gene: TRBD1; J gene: TRBJ1-5
CDR3 DNA: TGTGCCAGCTCCCCCGCCTTACAAGGACTAGTCTCCAATGAGCAGTTCTTC; CDR3 protein: CASSPALQGLVSNEQFF; clone size: NA; V gene: TRBV18; D gene: TRBD2; J gene: TRBJ2-1
CDR3 DNA: TGTGCCAGTTTGGGGGGGGCTGGCCCTACCTACGAGCAGTACTTC; CDR3 protein: CASLGGAGPTYEQYF; clone size: NA; V gene: TRBV27; D gene: NA; J gene: TRBJ2-7
CDR3 DNA: TGCGCCAGCAGTTATAGGGGTGAAGCTTTCTTT; CDR3 protein: CASSYRGEAFF; clone size: few; V gene: TRBV10-1; D gene: NA; J gene: TRBJ1-1
CDR3 DNA: TGTGCCAGCAGCTTAGGGGCAGGTTACGAGCAGTACTTC; CDR3 protein: CASSLGAGYEQYF; clone size: NA; V gene: TRBV7-6; D gene: NA; J gene: TRBJ2-7
CDR3 DNA: TGTGCCAGCAGCCCCCGGACAGGGATGGTCAACGAGCAGTACTTC; CDR3 protein: CASSPRTGMVNEQYF; clone size: NA; V gene: TRBV5-8; D gene: TRBD1; J gene: TRBJ2-7
CDR3 DNA: TGTGCCAGCAGTCACCGGACAGGGGGCTGGTACGAGCAGTACTTC; CDR3 protein: CASSHRTGGWYEQYF; clone size: NA; V gene: TRBV6-2/TRBV6-3; D gene: TRBD1; J gene: TRBJ2-7
CDR3 DNA: TGTGCCAGCGGGGACAGCGGCACAGATACGCAGTATTTT; CDR3 protein: CASGDSGTDTQYF; clone size: NA; V gene: TRBV19; D gene: TRBD1; J gene: TRBJ2-3
CDR3 DNA: TGTGCCACCAGCAGCAGGGACAGCTCCTACGAGCAGTACTTC; CDR3 protein: CATSSRDSSYEQYF; clone size: NA; V gene: TRBV15; D gene: TRBD1; J gene: TRBJ2-7
CDR3 DNA: TGTGCCAGTAGTAACCGGGACAGGGTAAATGGCTACACCTTC; CDR3 protein: CASSNRDRVNGYTF; clone size: NA; V gene: TRBV19; D gene: TRBD1; J gene: TRBJ1-2
CDR3 DNA: TGTGCCAGCAGCTTAGCGACTAGCGGGAGAGGCGAGCAGTACTTC; CDR3 protein: CASSLATSGRGEQYF; clone size: NA; V gene: TRBV7-6; D gene: TRBD2; J gene: TRBJ2-7
CDR3 DNA: TGTGCCAGTAGTCAGACGGGACAGGGAAATCAGCCCCAGCATTTT; CDR3 protein: CASSQTGQGNQPQHF; clone size: NA; V gene: TRBV19; D gene: TRBD1; J gene: TRBJ1-5
CDR3 DNA: TGTGCCACCAGGCCAGGGGGCGTAGGAGGTGAAGCTTTCTTT; CDR3 protein: CATRPGGVGGEAFF; clone size: NA; V gene: TRBV15; D gene: TRBD1; J gene: TRBJ1-1
CDR3 DNA: TGTGCCAGCAGTTTATGGAAGGGGGTGAGCACCGGGGAGCTGTTTTTT; CDR3 protein: CASSLWKGVSTGELFF; clone size: NA; V gene: TRBV27; D gene: NA; J gene: TRBJ2-2
CDR3 DNA: TGCGCCAGCAGTGTTCAATCCACGAACACCGGGGAGCTGTTTTTT; CDR3 protein: CASSVQSTNTGELFF; clone size: NA; V gene: TRBV5-1; D gene: NA; J gene: TRBJ2-2
CDR3 DNA: TGTGCCAGCTCCCCAACCAAGCAATTTGAGGGAACAGATACGCAGTATTTT; CDR3 protein: CASSPTKQFEGTDTQYF; clone size: NA; V gene: TRBV18; D gene: NA; J gene: TRBJ2-3
CDR3 DNA: TGTGCCAGTAGCTTGCGGGGGACGAGCTCCTACAATGAGCAGTTCTTC; CDR3 protein: CASSLRGTSSYNEQFF; clone size: NA; V gene: TRBV19; D gene: TRBD2; J gene: TRBJ2-1
CDR3 DNA: TGCGCCAGCAGCTTTCTACAGAGCCGCAATGAGCAGTTCTTC; CDR3 protein: CASSFLQSRNEQFF; clone size: NA; V gene: TRBV5-1; D gene: NA; J gene: TRBJ2-1
CDR3 DNA: TGTGCCAGTAGTATAGATGGTAAGGGGACAGATACGCAGTATTTT; CDR3 protein: CASSIDGKGTDTQYF; clone size: NA; V gene: TRBV19; D gene: NA; J gene: TRBJ2-3
CDR3 DNA: TGCGCCAGCAGCTTGACCACAGGGGTTCAGCCCCAGCATTTT; CDR3 protein: CASSLTTGVQPQHF; clone size: NA; V gene: TRBV5-1; D gene: TRBD1; J gene: TRBJ1-5
CDR3 DNA: TGTGCCACCAGCAGAGATCCGGGACTCCAAGAGACCCAGTACTTC; CDR3 protein: CATSRDPGLQETQYF; clone size: few; V gene: TRBV15; D gene: NA; J gene: TRBJ2-5
CDR3 DNA: TGTGCCTGGAGTGTTCGGGGTGCCACTGAAGCTTTCTTT; CDR3 protein: CAWSVRGATEAFF; clone size: few; V gene: TRBV30; D gene: NA; J gene: TRBJ1-1
CDR3 DNA: TGTGCCAGCAGCCCCGGATGGGCAGGGGGGGAAAAACTGTTTTTT; CDR3 protein: CASSPGWAGGEKLFF; clone size: NA; V gene: TRBV3-1/TRBV3-2; D gene: TRBD1; J gene: TRBJ1-4
CDR3 DNA: TGTGCCAGCAGTGAGTTAGGACAGGGGTTGGGGGAGCAGTACTTC; CDR3 protein: CASSELGQGLGEQYF; clone size: NA; V gene: TRBV2; D gene: TRBD1; J gene: TRBJ2-7
CDR3 DNA: TGCGCCAGCAGCAACACTTGGGTAAGGGAGGCCTACAATGAGCAGTTCTTC; CDR3 protein: CASSNTWVREAYNEQFF; clone size: NA; V gene: TRBV4-1; D gene: NA; J gene: TRBJ2-1
CDR3 DNA: TGCGCCAGCTCTGTTGCGGGAGTGATCTACGAGCAGTACTTC; CDR3 protein: CASSVAGVIYEQYF; clone size: NA; V gene: TRBV5-1; D gene: TRBD2; J gene: TRBJ2-7
CDR3 DNA: TGCGCCAGCAGCTTGAGCGGGAGAGAGGTCGATGAGCAGTTCTTC; CDR3 protein: CASSLSGREVDEQFF; clone size: NA; V gene: TRBV5-1; D gene: TRBD2; J gene: TRBJ2-1
CDR3 DNA: TGTGCCAGTAGTATGGGGGGTGGGGTGAACACTGAAGCTTTCTTT; CDR3 protein: CASSMGGGVNTEAFF; clone size: NA; V gene: TRBV19; D gene: NA; J gene: TRBJ1-1
CDR3 DNA: TGTGCCAGCAGTGATCAGGAGGTAGTGACAGATACGCAGTATTTT; CDR3 protein: CASSDQEVVTDTQYF; clone size: once; V gene: TRBV2; D gene: NA; J gene: TRBJ2-3
CDR3 DNA: TGTGCCAGCAGGGGTAGCGGGAGGGCCTGGGAGACCCAGTACTTC; CDR3 protein: CASRGSGRAWETQYF; clone size: NA; V gene: TRBV27; D gene: TRBD2; J gene: TRBJ2-5
CDR3 DNA: TGTGCCAGCAGTCGATCCGGGACTAGCGTCGGGGAGCTGTTTTTT; CDR3 protein: CASSRSGTSVGELFF; clone size: NA; V gene: TRBV6-6; D gene: TRBD2; J gene: TRBJ2-2
CDR3 DNA: TGTGCCAGCCGACTTCCGGGACAGGGGAACGAGCAGTACTTC; CDR3 protein: CASRLPGQGNEQYF; clone size: once; V gene: TRBV6-5; D gene: TRBD1; J gene: TRBJ2-7
CDR3 DNA: TGCAGCGTTAATCTACTCGGACAGGCCACCGGGGAGCTGTTTTTT; CDR3 protein: CSVNLLGQATGELFF; clone size: NA; V gene: TRBV29-1; D gene: TRBD1; J gene: TRBJ2-2
CDR3 DNA: TGTGCCAGCGGGGCCTCAGTCGGTGTGGAGACCCAGTACTTC; CDR3 protein: CASGASVGVETQYF; clone size: NA; V gene: TRBV2; D gene: NA; J gene: TRBJ2-5
CDR3 DNA: TGTGCCAGCAGTTCCCCGGGACAGGGGAACACTGAAGCTTTCTTT; CDR3 protein: CASSSPGQGNTEAFF; clone size: NA; V gene: TRBV28; D gene: TRBD1; J gene: TRBJ1-1
CDR3 DNA: TGTGCCAGCAGCTTTACCGGGACAGGGGTCAGAAAACTGTTTTTT; CDR3 protein: CASSFTGTGVRKLFF; clone size: NA; V gene: TRBV11-2; D gene: TRBD1; J gene: TRBJ1-4
CDR3 DNA: TGTGCCAGTAGTATCGGGAGACATAGCAATCAGCCCCAGCATTTT; CDR3 protein: CASSIGRHSNQPQHF; clone size: few; V gene: TRBV19; D gene: NA; J gene: TRBJ1-5
CDR3 DNA: TGTGCCAGCAGTCCAAGGGGGTCTGAGCAGTTCTTC; CDR3 protein: CASSPRGSEQFF; clone size: few; V gene: TRBV27; D gene: NA; J gene: TRBJ2-1
CDR3 DNA: TGTGCCATCACGCCCCCGGGACAGAACTATGGCTACACCTTC; CDR3 protein: CAITPPGQNYGYTF; clone size: NA; V gene: TRBV28; D gene: TRBD1; J gene: TRBJ1-2
CDR3 DNA: TGTGCCAGCAGCCAGGGACTAGCTAACAATGAGCAGTTCTTC; CDR3 protein: CASSQGLANNEQFF; clone size: NA; V gene: TRBV5-4; D gene: TRBD2; J gene: TRBJ2-1
CDR3 DNA: TGTGCCAGCAGACTGACAGGGGGCGTTAGCCACGAGCAGTACTTC; CDR3 protein: CASRLTGGVSHEQYF; clone size: NA; V gene: TRBV27; D gene: TRBD1; J gene: TRBJ2-7
CDR3 DNA: TGTGCCACTAAAGAGGGTCGAAAGTACGAGCAGTACTTC; CDR3 protein: CATKEGRKYEQYF; clone size: NA; V gene: TRBV6-5; D gene: NA; J gene: TRBJ2-7
CDR3 DNA: TGTGCCAGCAGATCCGCCGGGCAGGGGGCTTCCGAGCAGTTCTTC; CDR3 protein: CASRSAGQGASEQFF; clone size: NA; V gene: TRBV6-5; D gene: TRBD1; J gene: TRBJ2-1
CDR3 DNA: TGTGCCAGCTCACCCCTTGAGGCCTATAATTCACCCCTCCACTTT; CDR3 protein: CASSPLEAYNSPLHF; clone size: NA; V gene: TRBV18; D gene: NA; J gene: TRBJ1-6
CDR3 DNA: TGTGCCAGCTCACCGACAGGCCCGTCGAATGAAAAACTGTTTTTT; CDR3 protein: CASSPTGPSNEKLFF; clone size: NA; V gene: TRBV18; D gene: NA; J gene: TRBJ1-4
CDR3 DNA: TGCGCCAGCAGCTTGTGGGGGGGCGGCTACACCTTC; CDR3 protein: CASSLWGGGYTF; clone size: once; V gene: TRBV5-1; D gene: NA; J gene: TRBJ1-2
CDR3 DNA: TGCGCCAGCAGCCAAGATCGGACAGGGTCCGATCAGCCCCAGCATTTT; CDR3 protein: CASSQDRTGSDQPQHF; clone size: NA; V gene: TRBV4-3; D gene: TRBD1; J gene: TRBJ1-5
CDR3 DNA: TGTGCCTGGGCAGGGGGCGCGTTTGATACGCAGTATTTT; CDR3 protein: CAWAGGAFDTQYF; clone size: NA; V gene: TRBV30; D gene: TRBD1; J gene: TRBJ2-3
CDR3 DNA: TGCGCCAGCAGCCGAGACAGGGCTGGGGCCAACGTCCTGACTTTC; CDR3 protein: CASSRDRAGANVLTF; clone size: NA; V gene: TRBV5-1; D gene: TRBD1; J gene: TRBJ2-6
CDR3 DNA: TGTGCCAGCAGCCTAGGGTCAGGGGTATCCATGAACACTGAAGCTTTCTTT; CDR3 protein: CASSLGSGVSMNTEAFF; clone size: NA; V gene: TRBV7-6; D gene: NA; J gene: TRBJ1-1
CDR3 DNA: TGTGCCAGCAGCCAAGGAAACCGAGCGGGAGGAGTCCACAATGAGCAGTTCTTC; CDR3 protein: CASSQGNRAGGVHNEQFF; clone size: NA; V gene: TRBV3-1/TRBV3-2; D gene: TRBD2; J gene: TRBJ2-1
CDR3 DNA: TGTGCCAGCAGCTTTTTCACTAGCGGAACACTAACCCAAGAGACCCAGTACTTC; CDR3 protein: CASSFFTSGTLTQETQYF; clone size: NA; V gene: TRBV7-6; D gene: TRBD2; J gene: TRBJ2-5